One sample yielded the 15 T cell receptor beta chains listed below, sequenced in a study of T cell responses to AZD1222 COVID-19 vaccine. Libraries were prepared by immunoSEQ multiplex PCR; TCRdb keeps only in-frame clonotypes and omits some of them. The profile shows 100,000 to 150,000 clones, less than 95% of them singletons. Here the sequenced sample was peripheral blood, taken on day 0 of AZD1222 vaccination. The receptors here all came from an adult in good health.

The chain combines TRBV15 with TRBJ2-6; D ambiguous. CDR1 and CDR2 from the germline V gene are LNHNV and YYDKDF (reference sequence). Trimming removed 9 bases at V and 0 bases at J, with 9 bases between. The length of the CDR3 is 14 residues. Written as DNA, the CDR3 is TGTGCCACTGCTCGAAACTCTGGGGCCAACGTCCTGACTTTC. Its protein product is CATARNSGANVLTF.

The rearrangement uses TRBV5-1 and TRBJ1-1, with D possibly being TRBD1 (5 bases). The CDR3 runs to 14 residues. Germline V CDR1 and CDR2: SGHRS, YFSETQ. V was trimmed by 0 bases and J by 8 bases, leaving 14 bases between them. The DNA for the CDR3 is TGCGCCAGCAGCTTGGCACTCGGCAGGGTAGAAGCTTTCTTT. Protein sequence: CASSLALGRVEAFF. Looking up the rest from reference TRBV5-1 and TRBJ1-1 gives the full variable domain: KAGVTQTPRYLIKTRGQQVTLSCSPISGHRSVSWYQQTPGQGLQFLFEYFSETQRNKGNFPGRFSGRQFSNSRSEMNVSTLELGDSALYLCASSLALGRVEAFFGQGTRLTVV.

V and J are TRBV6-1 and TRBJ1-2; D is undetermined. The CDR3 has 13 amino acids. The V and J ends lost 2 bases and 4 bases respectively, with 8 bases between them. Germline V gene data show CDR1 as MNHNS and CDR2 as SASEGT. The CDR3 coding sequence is TGTGCCAGCAGTGAATCGGGGTTCTATGGCTACACCTTC. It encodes CASSESGFYGYTF.

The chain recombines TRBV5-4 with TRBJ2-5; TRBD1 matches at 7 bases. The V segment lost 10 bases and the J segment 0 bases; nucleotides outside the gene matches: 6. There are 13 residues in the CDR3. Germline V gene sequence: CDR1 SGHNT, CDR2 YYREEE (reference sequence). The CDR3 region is CAGSGQNQETQYF. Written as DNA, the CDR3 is TGTGCCGGATCGGGACAGAACCAAGAGACCCAGTACTTC.

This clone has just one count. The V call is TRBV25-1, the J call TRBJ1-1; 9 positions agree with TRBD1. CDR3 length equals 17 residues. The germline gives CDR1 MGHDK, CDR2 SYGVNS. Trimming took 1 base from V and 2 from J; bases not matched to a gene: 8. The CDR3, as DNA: TGTGCCAGCAGTGAATCAAAACAGGGGGCGGTTAACACTGAAGCTTTCTTT. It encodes CASSESKQGAVNTEAFF.

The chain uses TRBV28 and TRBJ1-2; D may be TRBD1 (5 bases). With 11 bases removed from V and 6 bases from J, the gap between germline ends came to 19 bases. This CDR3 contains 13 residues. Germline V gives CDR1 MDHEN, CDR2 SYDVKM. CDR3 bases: TGTGCCGCATTAAAAGGGAGGGGTGATGGCTACACCTTC. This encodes CAALKGRGDGYTF.

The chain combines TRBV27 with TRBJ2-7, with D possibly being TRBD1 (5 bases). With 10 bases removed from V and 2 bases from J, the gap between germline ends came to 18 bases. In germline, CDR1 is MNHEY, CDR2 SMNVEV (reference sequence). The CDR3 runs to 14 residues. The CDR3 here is CATRPWGSAYEQYF. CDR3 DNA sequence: TGTGCCACCCGTCCTTGGGGCTCTGCCTACGAGCAGTACTTC.

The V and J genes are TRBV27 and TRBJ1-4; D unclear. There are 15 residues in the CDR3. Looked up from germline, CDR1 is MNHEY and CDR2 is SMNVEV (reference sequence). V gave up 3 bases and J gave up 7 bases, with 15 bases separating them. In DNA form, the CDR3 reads TGTGCCAGCAGTTTTGGACCGGCTAGAAGTGAAAAACTGTTTTTT. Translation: CASSFGPARSEKLFF.

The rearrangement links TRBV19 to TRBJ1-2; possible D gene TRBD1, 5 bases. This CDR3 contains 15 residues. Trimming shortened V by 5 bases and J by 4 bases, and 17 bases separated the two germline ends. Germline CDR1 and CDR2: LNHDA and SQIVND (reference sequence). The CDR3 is CASSYEGRGTYGYTF. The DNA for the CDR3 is TGTGCCAGTAGTTATGAGGGGCGCGGGACCTATGGCTACACCTTC.

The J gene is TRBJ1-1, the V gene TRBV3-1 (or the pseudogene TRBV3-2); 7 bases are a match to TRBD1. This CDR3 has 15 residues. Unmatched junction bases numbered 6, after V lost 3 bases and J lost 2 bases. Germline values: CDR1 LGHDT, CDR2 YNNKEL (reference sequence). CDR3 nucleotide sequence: TGTGCCAGCAGCCATTTAGGGGGCGGAAACACTGAAGCTTTCTTT. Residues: CASSHLGGGNTEAFF.

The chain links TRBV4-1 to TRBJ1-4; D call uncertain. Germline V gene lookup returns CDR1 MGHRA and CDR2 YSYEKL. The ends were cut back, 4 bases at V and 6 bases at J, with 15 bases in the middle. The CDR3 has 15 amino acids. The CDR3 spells CASSPSFFRYEKLFF. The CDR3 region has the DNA TGCGCCAGCAGCCCATCCTTCTTCCGCTATGAAAAACTGTTTTTT.

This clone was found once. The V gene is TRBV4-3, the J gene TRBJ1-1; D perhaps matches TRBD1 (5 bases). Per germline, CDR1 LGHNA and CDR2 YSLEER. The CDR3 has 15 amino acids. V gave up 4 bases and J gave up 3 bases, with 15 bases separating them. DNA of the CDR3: TGCGCCAGCAGCCCGAACGGAGGAGGGGACACTGAAGCTTTCTTT. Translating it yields CASSPNGGGDTEAFF.

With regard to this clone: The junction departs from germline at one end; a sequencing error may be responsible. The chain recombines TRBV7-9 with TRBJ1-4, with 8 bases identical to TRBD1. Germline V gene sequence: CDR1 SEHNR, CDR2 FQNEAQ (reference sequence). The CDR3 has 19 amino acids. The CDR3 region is CASSFNELDDRGTHEKLFF. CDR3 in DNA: TGTGCCAGCAGCTTTAATGAACTCGACGACAGGGGAACTCATGAAAAACTGTTTTTT.

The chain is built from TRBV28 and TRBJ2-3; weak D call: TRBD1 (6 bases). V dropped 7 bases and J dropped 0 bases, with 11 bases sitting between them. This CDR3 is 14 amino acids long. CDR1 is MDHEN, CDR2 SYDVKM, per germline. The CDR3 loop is CASNRAGSTDTQYF. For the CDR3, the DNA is TGTGCCAGCAACAGGGCAGGCAGCACAGATACGCAGTATTTT.

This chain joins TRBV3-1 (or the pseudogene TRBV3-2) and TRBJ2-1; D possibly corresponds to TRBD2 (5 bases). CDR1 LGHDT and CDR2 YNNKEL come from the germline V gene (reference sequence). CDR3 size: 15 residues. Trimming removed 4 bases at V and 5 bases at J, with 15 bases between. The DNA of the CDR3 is TGTGCCAGCAGCCTCCGGGGAGATTGGAACAATGAGCAGTTCTTC. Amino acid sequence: CASSLRGDWNNEQFF.